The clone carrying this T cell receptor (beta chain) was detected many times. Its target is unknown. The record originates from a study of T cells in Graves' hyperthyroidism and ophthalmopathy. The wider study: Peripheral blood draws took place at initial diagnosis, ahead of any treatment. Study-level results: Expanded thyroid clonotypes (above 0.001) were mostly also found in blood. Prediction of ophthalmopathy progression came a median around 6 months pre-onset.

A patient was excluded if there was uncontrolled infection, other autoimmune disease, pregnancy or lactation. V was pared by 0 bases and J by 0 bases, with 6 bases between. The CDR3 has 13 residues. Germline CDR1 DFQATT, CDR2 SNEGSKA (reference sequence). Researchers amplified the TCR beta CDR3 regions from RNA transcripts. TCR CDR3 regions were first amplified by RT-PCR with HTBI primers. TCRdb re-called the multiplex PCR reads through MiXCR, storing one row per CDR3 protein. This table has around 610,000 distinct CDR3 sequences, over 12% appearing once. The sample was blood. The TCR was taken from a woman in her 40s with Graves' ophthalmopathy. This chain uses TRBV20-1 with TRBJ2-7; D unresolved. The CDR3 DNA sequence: TGCAGTGCTAGAGAGGGCAGCTCCTACGAGCAGTACTTC. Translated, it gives CSAREGSSYEQYF.